This entry describes one TCR beta chain. Generated by immunoSEQ multiplex PCR, the TCRdb table keeps only in-frame clones and is missing some. The table shows under 130,000 clones, with roughly 89% occurring only once. This CDR3 region has 15 residues. The trim removed 4 bases at V and 4 bases at J, leaving 9 bases unmatched. The germline V gene has CDR1 SGHDT and CDR2 YYEEEE. The source of the sample is a study of identifying expanded T cells in peripheral blood. The sequence came from a person aged 18 to 69 in good health. Input material: blood. The chain combines TRBV5-6 with TRBJ2-5; 8 bases line up with TRBD1. CDR3 DNA sequence: TGTGCCAGCAGCCCCGAGGACAGGGTACCAGAGACCCAGTACTTC. Amino acid sequence: CASSPEDRVPETQYF.